Listed below are T cell receptor beta chains from one sample, sequenced in a study of shared clonotypes between healthy human individuals. Assay used: immunoSEQ multiplex PCR; TCRdb lists only in-frame clones, some missing. The sample has 2 million to 2.5 million clones; approximately 95% are singletons. Sequenced: naive CD4+ T cells sorted from blood. The receptors originated from a man aged 18 to 30 in good health. Both conserved end residues are part of each CDR3. The order of the fields is V gene, D gene, J gene, CDR3 DNA, CDR3 protein. A D gene is named only where the DNA matches it firmly.

TRBV20-1	-	TRBJ2-7	TGCAGCACCCCCAATGCCCACGAGCAGTACTTC	CSTPNAHEQYF
TRBV6-4	TRBD2	TRBJ2-3	TGTGCCAGCAGTGACCTGGCAAGGACTAGCGGGAGCGGGGGCACAGATACGCAGTATTTT	CASSDLARTSGSGGTDTQYF
TRBV7-2	TRBD1	TRBJ2-7	TGTGCCAGCGCCGGGGACAGGGGGTACGAGCAGTACTTC	CASAGDRGYEQYF
TRBV5-6	-	TRBJ2-7	TGTGCCAGCAGCTTGGGAGTACAGGTGTACAACGAGCAGTACTTC	CASSLGVQVYNEQYF
TRBV10-3	TRBD2	TRBJ2-7	TGTGCCATCAGCACTAGCGGGAGTGACGAGCAGTACTTC	CAISTSGSDEQYF
TRBV7-8	TRBD1	TRBJ2-7	TGTGCCAGCAGCCCATCCGGGACAGGGCACTACGAGCAGTACTTC	CASSPSGTGHYEQYF
TRBV6-5	-	TRBJ2-3	TGTGCCAGCAGTTACTCGCCAGGGTACCCAGATACGCAGTATTTT	CASSYSPGYPDTQYF
TRBV19	TRBD1	TRBJ1-6	TGTGCCAGTAGTAGGACCCGACAGGGGACTAATTCACCCCTCCACTTT	CASSRTRQGTNSPLHF
TRBV5-6	TRBD1	TRBJ1-4	TGTGCCAGCAGCTGGACAGGACTATTCCGGGAAAAACTGTTTTTT	CASSWTGLFREKLFF
TRBV7-9	-	TRBJ1-3	TGTGCCAGCACCCCGGCAGGGTCTGGAAACACCATATATTTT	CASTPAGSGNTIYF
TRBV30	TRBD1	TRBJ2-5	TGTGCCTGCTCGACAGGGTCGTTTGAGACCCAGTACTTC	CACSTGSFETQYF